This T cell receptor beta chain emerged from a study of blood T cell repertoires in COVID-19. The wider study: Sources were T cells, B-cell-depleted T cells, or PBMCs; the material itself was cDNA or gDNA.

The ends were cut back, 8 bases at V and 7 bases at J, with 18 bases in the middle. CDR3 length: 15 amino acids. From germline, CDR1 is LGHDT and CDR2 YNNKEL (reference sequence). Methods used by the authors: Counts of nucleated cells, estimated from reference gene primer amplification, were obtained. Sequenced by immunoSEQ multiplex PCR; TCRdb stores in-frame clones only, minus some. V and J calls and clone size are as listed in that table; D and trimming were resolved from the DNA. The sample lists 250,000 to 350,000 clones; about four fifths were seen once. There are a few counts of this clone. The TCR was taken from a human donor with COVID-19, enrolled during active disease. The donor label of this sample is uncertain. This chain joins TRBV3-1 (or the pseudogene TRBV3-2) and TRBJ1-6; the D is unclear. What was sequenced was peripheral blood. The CDR3, as DNA: TGTGCCAGCCCCGTGGCCTTTCCCGGGAATTCACCCCTCCACTTT. Its translation is CASPVAFPGNSPLHF.